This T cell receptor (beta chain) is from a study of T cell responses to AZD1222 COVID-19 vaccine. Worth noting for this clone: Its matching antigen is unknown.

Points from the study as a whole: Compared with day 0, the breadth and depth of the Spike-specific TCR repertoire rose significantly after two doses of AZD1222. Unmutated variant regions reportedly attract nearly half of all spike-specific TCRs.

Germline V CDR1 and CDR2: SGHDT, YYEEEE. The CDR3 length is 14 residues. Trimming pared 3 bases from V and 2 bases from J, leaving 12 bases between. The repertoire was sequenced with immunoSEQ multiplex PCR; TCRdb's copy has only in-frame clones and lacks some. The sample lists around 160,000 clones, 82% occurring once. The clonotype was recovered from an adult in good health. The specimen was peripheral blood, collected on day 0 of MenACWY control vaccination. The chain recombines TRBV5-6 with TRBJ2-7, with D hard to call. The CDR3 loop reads CASSSRTGTYEQYF. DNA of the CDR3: TGTGCCAGCAGCTCCAGGACCGGTACCTACGAGCAGTACTTC.